One and the same sample provided the 21 T cell receptor beta chains below, sequenced in a study of T-cell reconstitution after alpha-beta-depleted transplantation in children. TCRbeta library construction was performed incorporating unique molecular identifiers. TCRdb used MiXCR to reprocess the PCR reads, holding one entry per CDR3 protein. The top ten clones hold 23% of a sample with under 300,000 distinct CDR3 sequences, under 14% of them seen once. The sample in question was peripheral blood, obtained 180 days after TCRalphabeta/CD19-depleted stem cell transplant. These receptors all come from a male patient between 2 and 10 years old who had a stem cell transplant for chronic granulomatous disease, so the T cells may come from the graft donor.

This clonotype was observed at least ten times. V is TRBV5-1 and J is TRBJ2-1; TRBD1 aligns across 11 bases. CDR3 length equals 19 residues. The germline CDR1 and CDR2 sequences are SGHRS and YFSETQ. Trimming removed 1 base from V and 2 bases from J; junction bases left unmatched: 11. The CDR3 sequence is CASSLKGQGARRAYNEQFF. CDR3 sequence (DNA): TGCGCCAGCAGCTTGAAAGGACAGGGGGCGCGTAGGGCCTACAATGAGCAGTTCTTC.

This clonotype appeared many times. The J gene is TRBJ2-1, the V gene TRBV13; no clear D gene. V was shortened by 5 bases and J by 5 bases, with 13 bases between the two germline ends. The CDR3 covers 14 residues. Per the germline V gene, CDR1 is PRHDT and CDR2 is FYEKMQ (reference sequence). CDR3 region: CASSIRRPHNEQFF. The DNA of the CDR3 is TGTGCCAGCAGCATCAGACGACCTCACAATGAGCAGTTCTTC. Full variable domain (missing parts from reference TRBV13 and TRBJ2-1): AAGVIQSPRHLIKEKRETATLKCYPIPRHDTVYWYQQGPGQDPQFLISFYEKMQSDKGSIPDRFSAQQFSDYHSELNMSSLELGDSALYFCASSIRRPHNEQFFGPGTRLTVL.

This clonotype was seen many times. This sequence joins TRBV29-1 and TRBJ2-7; D is unclear. Germline CDR1 reads SQVTM; CDR2 reads ANQGSEA. With 1 base removed from V and 5 bases from J, the gap between germline ends came to 12 bases. This CDR3 comprises 13 residues. CDR3 nucleotide sequence: TGCAGCGTTGAAGCCCCTCCGAGTGACGAGCAGTACTTC. This translates into CSVEAPPSDEQYF.

A few counts support this clonotype. The chain joins TRBV27 to TRBJ2-1; TRBD1 or TRBD2 may be the D gene (5 bases each). Trimming pared 8 bases from V and 2 bases from J, leaving 22 bases between. Germline loops: CDR1 MNHEY, CDR2 SMNVEV (reference sequence). This CDR3 has 17 residues. CDR3 sequence (DNA): TGTGCCAGCCAGGGCCTCTCGGGGCTTGGTCCCTACAATGAGCAGTTCTTC. It codes for CASQGLSGLGPYNEQFF.

The table lists this clonotype with a few counts. This chain links TRBV6-5 with TRBJ1-2; 8 positions match TRBD1. V dropped 6 bases and J dropped 7; count of bases not matched to a gene: 16. Germline V gives CDR1 MNHEY, CDR2 SVGAGI. CDR3 size: 16 residues. CDR3 DNA: TGTGCCAGCAGAGTACTCGGGACAGGTTTTTTTGGTGGCTACACCTTC. Translation: CASRVLGTGFFGGYTF.

This clonotype was recorded once. A much larger clone sits a single nucleotide away, making a read error possible. The chain carries TRBV7-2 and TRBJ2-5; maybe TRBD2 (5 bases). The CDR3 is 17 amino acids. Germline V gene lookup returns CDR1 SGHTA and CDR2 FQGNSA. CDR3 DNA: TGTGCCAGCAGCTTTAAACTACTCGGACTTCGTGAAGATACCCAGTACTTC. Protein product: CASSFKLLGLREDTQYF.

In its sample, this clonotype was seen many times. The chain uses TRBV20-1 and TRBJ2-7, with unresolved D. Germline V gene data show CDR1 as DFQATT and CDR2 as SNEGSKA (reference sequence). CDR3 length equals 12 residues. Trimming removed 3 bases from V and 4 bases from J, with 10 bases in between. Here the CDR3 reads CSARQDQYEQYF. The CDR3 DNA follows: TGCAGTGCTAGGCAAGACCAATACGAGCAGTACTTC.

On this clonotype: This sequence may be a read error, since a much larger clone differs from it by one base. The V gene is TRBV23-1, the J gene TRBJ2-7; tentative D call: TRBD2 (6 bases). TRBV23-1 has ORF status, its function being uncertain. The CDR3 extends over 13 amino acids. The CDR3 coding sequence is TGCGCCAGCAGTCAATCAATGGACTACGGGCAGTACTTC. It translates to CASSQSMDYGQYF.

In its sample, this clonotype was seen many times. V usage is TRBV10-2 and J usage is TRBJ2-7; TRBD2 aligns across 14 bases. J gave up 0 bases and V 7 bases, and 2 bases lay outside the gene matches. CDR3 length equals 15 residues. CDR1 WSHSY and CDR2 SAAADI come from the germline V gene. CDR3 residues: CASTGTSGSSYEQYF. CDR3 coding DNA: TGCGCCAGCACCGGGACTAGCGGGAGCTCCTACGAGCAGTACTTC.

This clonotype has a count of ten or more. This rearrangement joins TRBV7-2 to TRBJ2-7; TRBD2 matches at 10 bases. Germline trimming cut 5 bases from V and 6 bases from J; bases unmatched to any gene: 4. This CDR3 is 13 amino acids long. Germline CDR1 reads SGHTA; CDR2 reads FQGNSA. CDR3 coding DNA: TGTGCCAGCAGCATTCGACTAGCGGGCGAGCAGTACTTC. Its translation: CASSIRLAGEQYF.

This clonotype has at least ten counts. V usage is TRBV29-1 and J usage is TRBJ2-1, with 7 nucleotides matching TRBD2. CDR3 length: 14 residues. The V and J ends lost 7 bases and 4 bases, in that order; junction bases with no gene match: 10. The germline V gene encodes CDR1 SQVTM and CDR2 ANQGSEA. This chain's CDR3 is CSAIKRDVYNEQFF. For the CDR3, the DNA is TGCAGCGCCATAAAGCGGGACGTTTACAATGAGCAGTTCTTC.

This clonotype has ten or more counts. Sequence at one end of the junction differs from germline and may be a read error. This chain connects TRBV20-1 to TRBJ2-7; 9 nucleotides agree with TRBD2. CDR3 length: 15 residues. The germline V gene has CDR1 DFQATT and CDR2 SNEGSKA (reference sequence). The CDR3 loop reads CSARAAGGPRYEQYF. CDR3 nucleotides: TGCAGTGCCAGAGCGGCGGGAGGGCCTCGCTACGAGCAGTACTTC.

The chain is built from TRBV5-4 and TRBJ2-7; D remains ambiguous. Germline assignment: CDR1 SGHNT and CDR2 YYREEE (reference sequence). Between the trimmed V and J ends, which lost 0 bases and 2 bases, there was a span of 9 bases. The CDR3 is made up of 14 amino acids. For the CDR3, the DNA is TGTGCCAGCAGCTTGGCCGATCTCCCCTACGAGCAGTACTTC. Protein: CASSLADLPYEQYF.

A remark on this clonotype: A much larger clone lies one base from this, so it may be a read error. The gene calls are TRBV7-2 and TRBJ2-2; 9 bases line up with TRBD1. The CDR3 consists of 14 residues. The germline gives CDR1 SGHTA, CDR2 FQGNSA. CDR3 protein: CASRDRGSTRELFF. The CDR3, as DNA: TGTGCCAGCAGAGACAGGGGGAGCACCAGGGAGCTGTTTTTT.

This clonotype occurred many times. The chain couples TRBV3-1 to TRBJ1-3; 12 nucleotides align to TRBD1. CDR3 length: 18 residues. With 0 bases clipped from V and 7 bases from J, the junction kept 10 bases outside the gene matches. The germline gives CDR1 LGHDT, CDR2 YNNKEL (reference sequence). The CDR3 DNA follows: TGTGCCAGCAGCCAAGATAGGGACAGGGGGCTTCTTCGCAACACCATATATTTT. This gives the protein CASSQDRDRGLLRNTIYF.

At least ten counts were recorded for this clonotype. The chain couples TRBV18 to TRBJ2-5; possible D gene TRBD1, 5 bases. The length of the CDR3 is 14 residues. The V gene lost 6 bases and the J gene lost 1 base, with 12 bases spanning the gap. Germline CDR1 is KGHSH and CDR2 is LQKENI. Written as DNA, the CDR3 is TGTGCCAGCTCCTTAGAGACAGTCCAAGAGACCCAGTACTTC. It codes for CASSLETVQETQYF.

This clonotype appeared many times. The chain employs TRBV6-5 and TRBJ1-4, with 7 positions matching TRBD1. The CDR3 is 15 amino acids. CDR1 MNHEY and CDR2 SVGAGI come from the germline V gene. V dropped 0 bases and J dropped 7; count of bases not matched to a gene: 5. The CDR3 loop reads CASSYSGTVVEKLFF. DNA of the CDR3: TGTGCCAGCAGTTACTCCGGGACAGTGGTTGAAAAACTGTTTTTT.

At least ten counts were recorded for this clonotype. The chain is built from TRBV5-1 and TRBJ2-7; the match to TRBD2 covers 14 bases. The V gene's germline CDR1 is SGHRS and CDR2 YFSETQ. The CDR3 consists of 15 residues. Losses at the gene ends were 4 bases for V and 7 bases for J; bases not matched to a gene: 7. The CDR3 loop reads CASSLGLAGVLEQYF. The CDR3 DNA reads as TGCGCCAGCAGCCTGGGACTAGCGGGAGTGTTGGAGCAGTACTTC.

This clonotype was recorded many times. The genes are TRBV5-1 and TRBJ1-1, with unresolved D. This CDR3 is 15 amino acids long. Trimming cost V 4 bases and J 0 bases, with 13 bases left between them. Germline assignment: CDR1 SGHRS and CDR2 YFSETQ. The CDR3 spells CASSPLRNMNTEAFF. CDR3 nucleotides: TGCGCCAGCAGCCCCCTCAGGAACATGAACACTGAAGCTTTCTTT.

This clonotype was observed at least ten times. The chain has TRBV7-2 and TRBJ2-5; 7 bases agree with TRBD2. The CDR3 extends over 15 amino acids. Germline values: CDR1 SGHTA, CDR2 FQGNSA. V trimming: 5 bases; J trimming: 0 bases; junction bases outside the gene matches: 6. The CDR3 spells CASSPQRGYQETQYF. Written as DNA, the CDR3 is TGTGCCAGCAGCCCACAGCGGGGATACCAAGAGACCCAGTACTTC.

This clonotype was detected many times. This chain joins TRBV6-1 and TRBJ2-4, with TRBD1 matching 7 bases. CDR1 is MNHNS and CDR2 is SASEGT in the germline V gene. CDR3 length: 14 amino acids. The V gene end was trimmed by 5 bases and the J gene end by 5 bases; junction bases not matched to a gene: 6. The CDR3 loop is CASSKAGGENIQYF. The CDR3 DNA reads as TGTGCCAGCAGTAAGGCAGGGGGTGAAAACATTCAGTACTTC.